The 4 T cell receptor beta chains reported below all come from one sample, sequenced in a study of blood T cell repertoires in COVID-19. Assay used: immunoSEQ multiplex PCR; TCRdb lists only in-frame clones, some missing. The sample lists approximately 74,000 clones, 80% to 95% occurring once. The sequencing sample was made of peripheral blood. These receptors came from a woman aged 60 to 75 with active COVID-19.

The gene calls are TRBV6-1 and TRBJ1-2, with 7 bases fitting TRBD1. This CDR3 contains 14 residues. Germline CDR1 and CDR2: MNHNS and SASEGT. Trimming cost V 0 bases and J 8 bases; bases outside gene matches: 6. CDR3 bases: TGTGCCAGCAGTGAAGCGTCGTGGACAGGCGGCTACACCTTC. Translating gives CASSEASWTGGYTF.

V usage is TRBV2 and J usage is TRBJ1-5; D may be TRBD1 (6 bases). The germline V and J ends were trimmed by 6 bases and 0 bases, with 9 bases remaining between them. The CDR3 has 14 amino acids. Germline V CDR1 and CDR2: SNHLY, FYNNEI. The CDR3 DNA sequence: TGTGCCAGCAGGGGGGACACTAGCAATCAGCCCCAGCATTTT. Translated, it gives CASRGDTSNQPQHF.

The rearrangement joins TRBV7-8 to TRBJ2-7; 9 bases are a match to TRBD2. From germline, CDR1 is SGHVS and CDR2 FQNEAQ. V shed 5 bases, J shed 3 bases, and the junction held 5 bases outside the gene matches. The CDR3 contains 14 residues. Here the CDR3 DNA reads TGTGCCAGCAGCCCGCGACTAGCGGACTACGAGCAGTACTTC. Translated: CASSPRLADYEQYF.

The chain links TRBV5-4 to TRBJ2-5; weak D call: TRBD2 (6 bases). This CDR3 comprises 14 residues. Germline V gene lookup returns CDR1 SGHNT and CDR2 YYREEE (reference sequence). Trimming removed 0 bases from V and 4 bases from J, with 10 bases in between. CDR3 bases: TGTGCCAGCAGCTTGGTTGGGACTGTAGAGACCCAGTACTTC. As protein: CASSLVGTVETQYF.